The subject of this entry is one T cell receptor beta chain. Its matching antigen is unknown. V gave up 1 base and J gave up 2 bases; unmatched junction bases: 6. The CDR3 is 17 residues long. In germline, CDR1 is SGHTA, CDR2 FQGNSA. These data belong to a study of T cell repertoires in cytomegalovirus infection. Across the whole study: It was the public TCR beta signatures that indicated both CMV infection and matching HLA type.

MiXCR, applied by TCRdb to the reads, yields one record per CDR3 protein. Of roughly 920,000 distinct CDR3 sequences detected, approximately 33% appear once; the ten largest clones hold under 15%. This receptor was identified in a human donor in good health (CMV status not recorded). Some clones in this sample may be carry-over from other donors' samples. The rearrangement links TRBV7-2 to TRBJ2-2, with 8 bases fitting TRBD1. The input for sequencing was cultured CD8+ T cells from PBMCs, taken from culture after CMV antigen stimulation. The CDR3 spells CASSLVSQGANTGELFF. The CDR3 DNA reads TGTGCCAGCAGCTTAGTCTCTCAGGGGGCTAACACCGGGGAGCTGTTTTTT. Together with reference TRBV7-2 and TRBJ2-2, the CDR3 gives the full variable domain: GAGVSQSPSNKVTEKGKDVELRCDPISGHTALYWYRQSLGQGLEFLIYFQGNSAPDKSGLPSDRFSAERTGGSVSTLTIQRTQQEDSAVYLCASSLVSQGANTGELFFGEGSRLTVL.